This note documents a single T cell receptor (beta chain) sequence. Assay used: immunoSEQ multiplex PCR; TCRdb lists only in-frame clones, some missing. The table has approximately 500,000 clones, about 83% seen once. Stated treatment: 15 to 20 received Ad26.COV2.S at low or high dose, single or two shots; several received placebo; per-sample allocation not given. At day 63 after the first vaccine or placebo injection, samples were drawn. These data belong to a study of Ad26.COV2.S vaccination and SARS-CoV-2 variants. Per the germline V gene, CDR1 is GTSNPN and CDR2 is SVGIG (reference sequence). V gave up 2 bases and J gave up 1 base; unmatched junction bases: 5. The length of the CDR3 is 15 residues.

V gene TRBV30 combines with J gene TRBJ2-1, with 7 nucleotides matching TRBD1. The receptor's source is a person between 18 and 60 years old who received the Ad26.COV2.S COVID-19 vaccine or a placebo. The sequenced sample was peripheral blood, obtained in a trial of Ad26.COV2.S vaccine versus placebo. The CDR3 region is CAWSTNRGSYNEQFF. The CDR3 DNA reads TGTGCCTGGAGTACCAACAGGGGATCCTACAATGAGCAGTTCTTC.